The T cell receptor beta chain described here comes from a study of T cell repertoires in cytomegalovirus infection. Study-wide background: It can be stated that public TCR beta signatures indicated CMV infection as well as a matching HLA type.

Per the germline V gene, CDR1 is SGHDN and CDR2 is FVKESK. The CDR3 covers 12 residues. V dropped 8 bases and J dropped 4; count of bases not matched to a gene: 2. This clonotype was counted only a few times. TCRdb reprocessed the reads via MiXCR and lists one record per CDR3 protein. The profile shows under 800,000 distinct CDR3 sequences, more than 20% of them singletons. Specimen: CD8+ T cells from PBMCs. This rearrangement joins TRBV14 to TRBJ1-1, with TRBD1 matching over 9 bases. This receptor was taken from a human donor in good health (CMV status not recorded). Some clones in this sample may be carry-over from other donors' samples. The CDR3 DNA follows: TGTGCCAGCGGACAGGGGTTCACTGAAGCTTTCTTT. Its translation: CASGQGFTEAFF.